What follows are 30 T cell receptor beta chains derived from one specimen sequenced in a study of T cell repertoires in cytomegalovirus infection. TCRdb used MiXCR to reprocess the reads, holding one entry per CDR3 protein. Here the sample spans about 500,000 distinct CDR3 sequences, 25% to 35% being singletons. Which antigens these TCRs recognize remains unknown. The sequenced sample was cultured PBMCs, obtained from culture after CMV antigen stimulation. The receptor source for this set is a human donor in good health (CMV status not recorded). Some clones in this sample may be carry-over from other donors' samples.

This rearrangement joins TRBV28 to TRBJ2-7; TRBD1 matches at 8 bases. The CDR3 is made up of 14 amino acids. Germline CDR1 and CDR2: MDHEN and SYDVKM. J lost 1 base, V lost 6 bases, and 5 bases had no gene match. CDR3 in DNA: TGTGCCAGCAGCTCCGGGGACAGGTCCTACGAGCAGTACGTC. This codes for CASSSGDRSYEQYV.

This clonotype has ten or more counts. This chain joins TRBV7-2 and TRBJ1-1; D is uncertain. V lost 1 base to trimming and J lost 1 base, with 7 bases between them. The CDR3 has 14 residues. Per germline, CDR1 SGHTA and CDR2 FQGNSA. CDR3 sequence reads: CASSLGAANTEAFF. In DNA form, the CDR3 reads TGTGCCAGCAGCTTAGGGGCGGCGAACACTGAAGCTTTCTTT.

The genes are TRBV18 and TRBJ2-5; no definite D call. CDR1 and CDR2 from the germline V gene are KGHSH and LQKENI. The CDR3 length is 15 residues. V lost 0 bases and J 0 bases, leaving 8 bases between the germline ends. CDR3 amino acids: CASSPPNRYQETQYF. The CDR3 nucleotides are TGTGCCAGCTCACCACCGAACAGATACCAAGAGACCCAGTACTTC.

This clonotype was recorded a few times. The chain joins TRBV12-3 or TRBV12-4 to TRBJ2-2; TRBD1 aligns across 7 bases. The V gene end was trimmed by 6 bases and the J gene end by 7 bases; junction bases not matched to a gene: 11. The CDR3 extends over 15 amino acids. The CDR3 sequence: CASSRDRAGIGELFF. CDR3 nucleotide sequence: TGTGCCAGCAGCCGAGACAGGGCAGGGATCGGGGAGCTGTTTTTT.

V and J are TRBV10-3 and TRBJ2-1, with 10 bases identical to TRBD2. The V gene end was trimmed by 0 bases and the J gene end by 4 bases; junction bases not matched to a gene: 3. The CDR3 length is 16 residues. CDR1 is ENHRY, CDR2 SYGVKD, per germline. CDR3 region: CAISESSSGRYNEQFF. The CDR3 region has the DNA TGTGCCATCAGTGAGTCTTCTAGCGGGAGATACAATGAGCAGTTCTTC.

CDR3 amino acids: CSASEGGNYGYTF. CDR3 in DNA: TGCAGTGCTAGTGAGGGGGGGAACTATGGCTACACCTTC. The V gene is TRBV20-1, the J gene TRBJ1-2, with D perhaps TRBD1 (6 bases). This CDR3 contains 13 residues. Germline CDR1 and CDR2: DFQATT and SNEGSKA (reference sequence). V was trimmed by 3 bases and J by 2 bases, leaving 10 bases between them.

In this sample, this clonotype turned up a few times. CDR3 residues: CAFTGGTYNEQFF. CDR3 coding DNA: TGTGCCTTTACGGGAGGAACCTACAATGAGCAGTTCTTC. The rearrangement uses TRBV30 and TRBJ2-1, with TRBD2 identical over 7 bases. The length of the CDR3 is 13 residues. Trimming took 7 bases from V and 2 from J; bases not matched to a gene: 5. Germline CDR1 is GTSNPN and CDR2 is SVGIG (reference sequence).

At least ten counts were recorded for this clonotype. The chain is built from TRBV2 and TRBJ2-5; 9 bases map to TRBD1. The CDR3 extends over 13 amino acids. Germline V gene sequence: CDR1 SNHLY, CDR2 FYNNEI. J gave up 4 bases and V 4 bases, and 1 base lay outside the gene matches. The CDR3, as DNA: TGTGCCAGCAGTGTGGACAGGGGAGAGACCCAGTACTTC. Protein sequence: CASSVDRGETQYF.

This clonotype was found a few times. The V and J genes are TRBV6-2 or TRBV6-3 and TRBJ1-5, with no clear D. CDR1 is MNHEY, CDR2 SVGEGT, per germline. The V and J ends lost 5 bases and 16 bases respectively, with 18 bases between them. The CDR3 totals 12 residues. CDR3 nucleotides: TGTGCCAGCAGTGCTCGATACACCGTTACCCATTTT. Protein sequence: CASSARYTVTHF.

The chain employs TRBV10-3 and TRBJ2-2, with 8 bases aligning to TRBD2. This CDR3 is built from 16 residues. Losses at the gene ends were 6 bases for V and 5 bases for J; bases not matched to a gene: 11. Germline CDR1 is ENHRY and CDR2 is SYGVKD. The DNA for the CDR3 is TGTGCCATCAGGGGGACGGGAGGGCCCGATACCGGGGAGCTGTTTTTT. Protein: CAIRGTGGPDTGELFF.

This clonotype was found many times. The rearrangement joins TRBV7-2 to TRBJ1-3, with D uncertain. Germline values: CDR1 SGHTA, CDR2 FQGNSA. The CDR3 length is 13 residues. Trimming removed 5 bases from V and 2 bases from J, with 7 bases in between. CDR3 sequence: CASSPGPGNTIYF. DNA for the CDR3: TGTGCCAGCAGCCCTGGCCCTGGAAACACCATATATTTT.

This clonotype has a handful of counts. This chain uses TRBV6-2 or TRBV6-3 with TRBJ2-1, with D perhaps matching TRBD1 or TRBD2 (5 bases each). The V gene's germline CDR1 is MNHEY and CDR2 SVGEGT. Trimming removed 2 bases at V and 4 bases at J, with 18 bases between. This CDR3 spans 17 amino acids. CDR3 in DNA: TGTGCCAGCAGTTACCGGGCCCCCGGGGCCGGATACAATGAGCAGTTCTTC. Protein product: CASSYRAPGAGYNEQFF.

The DNA for the CDR3 is TGTGCCAGCAGCTCAGGTAGAGACAGGGCGAGATATGGCTACACCTTC. Its protein product is CASSSGRDRARYGYTF. This chain links TRBV7-8 with TRBJ1-2, with TRBD1 matching over 7 bases. Germline CDR1 SGHVS, CDR2 FQNEAQ. CDR3 size: 16 residues. Unmatched junction bases numbered 13, after V lost 4 bases and J lost 5 bases. Looking up the rest from reference TRBV7-8 and TRBJ1-2 gives the full variable domain: GAGVSQSPRYKVAKRGQDVALRCDPISGHVSLFWYQQALGQGPEFLTYFQNEAQLDKSGLPSDRFFAERPEGSVSTLKIQRTQQEDSAVYLCASSSGRDRARYGYTFGSGTRLTVV.

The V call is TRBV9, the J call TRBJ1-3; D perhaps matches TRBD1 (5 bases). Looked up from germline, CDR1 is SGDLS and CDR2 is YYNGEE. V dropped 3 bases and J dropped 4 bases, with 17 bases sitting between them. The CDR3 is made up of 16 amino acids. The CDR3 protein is CASSGRGGKDGNTIYF. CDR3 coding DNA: TGTGCCAGCAGCGGTAGGGGCGGCAAGGACGGAAACACCATATATTTT.

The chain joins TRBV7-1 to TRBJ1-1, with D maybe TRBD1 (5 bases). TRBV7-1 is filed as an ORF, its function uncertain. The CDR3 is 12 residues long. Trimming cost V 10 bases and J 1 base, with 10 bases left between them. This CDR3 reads CANGHTNTEAFF. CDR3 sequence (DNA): TGTGCCAACGGACACACGAACACTGAAGCTTTCTTT.

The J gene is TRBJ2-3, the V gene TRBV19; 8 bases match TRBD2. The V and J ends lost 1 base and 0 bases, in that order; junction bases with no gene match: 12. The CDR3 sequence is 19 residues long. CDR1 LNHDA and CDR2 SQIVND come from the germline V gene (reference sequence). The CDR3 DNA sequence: TGTGCCAGTAGTATAGTTGGGATTGGAGCTAGCGGGAGCACAGATACGCAGTATTTT. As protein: CASSIVGIGASGSTDTQYF. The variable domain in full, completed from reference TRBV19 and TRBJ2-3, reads DGGITQSPKYLFRKEGQNVTLSCEQNLNHDAMYWYRQDPGQGLRLIYYSQIVNDFQKGDIAEGYSVSREKKESFPLTVTSAQKNPTAFYLCASSIVGIGASGSTDTQYFGPGTRLTVL.

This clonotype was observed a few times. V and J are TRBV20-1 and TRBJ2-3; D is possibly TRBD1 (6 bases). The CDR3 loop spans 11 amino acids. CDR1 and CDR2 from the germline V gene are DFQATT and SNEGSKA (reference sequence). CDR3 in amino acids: CRGANTDTQYF. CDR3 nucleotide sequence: TGCAGGGGGGCTAACACAGATACGCAGTATTTT.

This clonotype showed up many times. In DNA, the CDR3 is TGTGCCAGCAGCCACCAAGGTCCTAGCGAGTCCTACGAGCAGTACTTC. Amino acid sequence: CASSHQGPSESYEQYF. The chain joins TRBV7-2 to TRBJ2-7, with D perhaps TRBD2 (6 bases). Trimming took 5 bases from V and 1 from J, leaving 18 bases between them. The length of the CDR3 is 16 residues. Germline V gene data show CDR1 as SGHTA and CDR2 as FQGNSA.

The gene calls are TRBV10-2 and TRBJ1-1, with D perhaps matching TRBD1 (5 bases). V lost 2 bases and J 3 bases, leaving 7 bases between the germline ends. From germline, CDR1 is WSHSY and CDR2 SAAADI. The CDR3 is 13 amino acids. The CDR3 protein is CASSEAGYTEAFF. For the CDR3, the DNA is TGCGCCAGCAGTGAGGCAGGGTACACTGAAGCTTTCTTT.

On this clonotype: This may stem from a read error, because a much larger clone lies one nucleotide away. CDR3 region: CASSQDLAGGNRSGELLF. The CDR3 DNA reads TGTGCCAGCAGCCAGGACCTAGCGGGAGGGAACCGAAGCGGGGAGCTGCTTTTT. The chain joins TRBV7-2 to TRBJ2-2; 12 bases map to TRBD2. Germline V CDR1 and CDR2: SGHTA, FQGNSA. The CDR3 contains 18 residues.

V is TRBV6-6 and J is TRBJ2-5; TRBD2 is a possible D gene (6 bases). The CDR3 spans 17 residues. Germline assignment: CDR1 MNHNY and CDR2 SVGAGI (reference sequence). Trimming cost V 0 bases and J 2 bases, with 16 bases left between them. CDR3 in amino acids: CASSYSITGLQQETQYF. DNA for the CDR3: TGTGCCAGCAGTTACTCGATAACCGGACTACAACAAGAGACCCAGTACTTC.

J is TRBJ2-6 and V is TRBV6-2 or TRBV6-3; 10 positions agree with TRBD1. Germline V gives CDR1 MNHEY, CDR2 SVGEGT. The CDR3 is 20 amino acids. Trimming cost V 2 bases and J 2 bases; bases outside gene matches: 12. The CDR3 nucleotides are TGTGCCAGCAGTTACGATCGGGACAGGGGTGGAAGTACTGGGGCCAACGTCCTGACTTTC. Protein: CASSYDRDRGGSTGANVLTF.

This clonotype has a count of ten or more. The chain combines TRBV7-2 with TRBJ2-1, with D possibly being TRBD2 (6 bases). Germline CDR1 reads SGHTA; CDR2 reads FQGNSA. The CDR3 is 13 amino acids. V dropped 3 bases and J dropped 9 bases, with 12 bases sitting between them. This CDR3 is CASSLEGFSEQFF. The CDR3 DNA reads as TGTGCCAGCAGCTTGGAGGGTTTCAGTGAGCAGTTCTTC.

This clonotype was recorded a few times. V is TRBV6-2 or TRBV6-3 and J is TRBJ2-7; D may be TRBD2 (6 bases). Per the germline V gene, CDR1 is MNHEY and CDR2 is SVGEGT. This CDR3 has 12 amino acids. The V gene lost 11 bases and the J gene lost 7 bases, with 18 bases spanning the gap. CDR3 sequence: CAAILSGGEQYF. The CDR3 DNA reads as TGTGCCGCCATCCTGTCTGGAGGGGAGCAGTACTTC.

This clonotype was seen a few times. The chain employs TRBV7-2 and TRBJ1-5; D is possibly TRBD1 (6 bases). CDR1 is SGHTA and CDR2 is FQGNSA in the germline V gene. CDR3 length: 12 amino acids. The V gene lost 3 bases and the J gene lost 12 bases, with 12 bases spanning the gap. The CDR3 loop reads CASSFPLQGQHF. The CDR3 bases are TGTGCCAGCAGCTTCCCTCTACAGGGCCAGCATTTT.

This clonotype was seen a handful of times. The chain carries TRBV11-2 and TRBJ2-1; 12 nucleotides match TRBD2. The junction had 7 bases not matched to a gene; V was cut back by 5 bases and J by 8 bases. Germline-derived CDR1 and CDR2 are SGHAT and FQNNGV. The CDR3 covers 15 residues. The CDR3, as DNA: TGTGCCAGCAGCCTCCGACTAGCGGGAGCCGATGAGCAGTTCTTC. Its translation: CASSLRLAGADEQFF.

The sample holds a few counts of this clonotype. This chain's CDR3 is CASSHETDYTEAFF. The CDR3 nucleotides read TGTGCCAGCAGCCATGAGACAGACTACACTGAAGCTTTCTTT. The chain links TRBV7-6 to TRBJ1-1; a weak D match, TRBD1 (5 bases). CDR3 length equals 14 residues. Germline V gene data show CDR1 as SGHVS and CDR2 as FNYEAQ. V lost 5 bases and J 3 bases, leaving 13 bases between the germline ends. Using reference TRBV7-6 and TRBJ1-1 for the parts outside the CDR3, the full variable domain is GAGVSQSPRYKVTKRGQDVALRCDPISGHVSLYWYRQALGQGPEFLTYFNYEAQQDKSGLPNDRFSAERPEGSISTLTIQRTEQRDSAMYRCASSHETDYTEAFFGQGTRLTVV.

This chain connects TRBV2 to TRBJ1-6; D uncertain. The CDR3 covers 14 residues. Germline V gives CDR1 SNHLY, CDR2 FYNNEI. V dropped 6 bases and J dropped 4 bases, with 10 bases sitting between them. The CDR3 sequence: CASRRTDYNSPLHF. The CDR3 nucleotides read TGTGCCAGCAGGAGGACGGATTATAATTCACCCCTCCACTTT.

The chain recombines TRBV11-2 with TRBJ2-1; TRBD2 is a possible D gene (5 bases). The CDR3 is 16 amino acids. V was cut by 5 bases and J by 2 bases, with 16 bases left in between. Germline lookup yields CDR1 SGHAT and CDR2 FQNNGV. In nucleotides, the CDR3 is TGTGCCAGCAGCACAAACCCTAGCCCTACCTACAATGAGCAGTTCTTC. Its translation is CASSTNPSPTYNEQFF. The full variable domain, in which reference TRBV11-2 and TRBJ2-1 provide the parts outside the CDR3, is EAGVAQSPRYKIIEKRQSVAFWCNPISGHATLYWYQQILGQGPKLLIQFQNNGVVDDSQLPKDRFSAERLKGVDSTLKIQPAKLEDSAVYLCASSTNPSPTYNEQFFGPGTRLTVL.

The CDR3 bases are TGTGCCAGTAGTATCCCGTTGGGGAGCACAGATACGCAGTATTTT. Translation: CASSIPLGSTDTQYF. The chain combines TRBV19 with TRBJ2-3; D is undetermined. CDR3 length: 15 residues. Germline CDR1 is LNHDA and CDR2 is SQIVND (reference sequence). The V gene lost 3 bases and the J gene lost 0 bases, with 10 bases spanning the gap.